The following is a T cell receptor beta chain sequence with its context. This record belongs to a study of T cells in women clearing cervical HPV infection. Sequencing used immunoSEQ multiplex PCR; TCRdb keeps in-frame clones, though not all of them. The sample table includes some 26,000 clones. Input material: blood buffy coat. This TCR came from a woman between 18 and 69 years old with a cervical HPV16 infection that either progressed to CIN3+ or cleared (not recorded which).

The CDR3 spells CASSPSGGSSYNEQFF. The DNA read from the CDR3 is TGTGCCAGCTCACCATCTGGCGGGAGCTCCTACAATGAG. This rearrangement joins TRBV18 to TRBJ2-1; 7 nucleotides match TRBD2. The sequenced fragment ends 3 residues before the CDR3 boundary, so the rest is inferred from the germline J gene. Germline CDR1 KGHSH, CDR2 LQKENI. This CDR3 comprises 16 residues. The V and J ends lost 2 bases and 0 bases, in that order; junction bases with no gene match: 4.